Each of the 3 T cell receptor beta chains below was sequenced from the same sample in a study of radiotherapy plus CTLA-4 blockade in lung cancer. Method: immunoSEQ multiplex PCR; TCRdb's copy keeps in-frame clones and lacks some. The sample shows 30,000 to 40,000 clones, roughly 70% of them seen only once. Here the sequenced sample was peripheral blood, taken from a patient treated with radiotherapy plus ipilimumab. The receptors were sampled from a human donor with non-small cell lung cancer who had stable disease on radiotherapy plus ipilimumab.

This clone was counted between two and nine times. The genes are TRBV4-1 and TRBJ2-7; possibly TRBD2 for D (5 bases). V lost 4 bases and J lost 2, with 18 bases in between. The germline gives CDR1 MGHRA, CDR2 YSYEKL. This CDR3 has 16 residues. CDR3 coding DNA: TGCGCCAGCAGCCCTCCCGGACTGAATAAAGCCTACGAGCAGTACTTC. This translates into CASSPPGLNKAYEQYF.

A word on this clone: Within the sample, other DNA sequences also encode this same CDR3. CDR3 bases: TGTGCCAGCACCCGCGGGGGGGGTGCGATGGGGGAGCAGTACTTC. As protein: CASTRGGGAMGEQYF. V and J are TRBV2 and TRBJ2-7; 9 bases map to TRBD2. V shed 7 bases, J shed 7 bases, and the junction held 14 bases outside the gene matches. CDR3 size: 15 residues. Per germline, CDR1 SNHLY and CDR2 FYNNEI.

The J gene is TRBJ2-3, the V gene TRBV5-1; the D gene is possibly TRBD1 (6 bases). The CDR3 length is 14 residues. The V gene lost 5 bases and the J gene lost 4 bases, with 14 bases spanning the gap. Per germline, CDR1 SGHRS and CDR2 YFSETQ. CDR3 nucleotide sequence: TGCGCCAGCAGTAGCGCAGGGGCCGCAGATACGCAGTATTTT. Translating gives CASSSAGAADTQYF.